This T cell receptor (beta chain) was observed in a study of T cells in Graves' hyperthyroidism and ophthalmopathy. Across the study: At the time of initial diagnosis and before any treatment, peripheral blood was collected.

Regions amplified from RNA transcripts were the TCR beta CDR3 regions. Carried out on the TCR CDR3, a first-round RT-PCR used the HTBI primer set. MiXCR, run by TCRdb on the multiplex PCR reads, gives a single entry per CDR3 protein. In the table there are roughly 300,000 distinct CDR3 sequences, less than 30% of which are singletons. This clonotype was counted ten times or more. Trimming left V 5 bases short and J 9 bases short, with 16 bases between. Germline V gene data show CDR1 as LNHDA and CDR2 as SQIVND (reference sequence). The CDR3 covers 13 residues. Patients aged 18 to 65 had newly diagnosed hyperthyroidism that had lasted under 2 months. Not enrolled were patients with uncontrolled infection, other autoimmune disease, pregnancy or lactation.

This receptor was taken from a man aged 40-49 years with Graves' hyperthyroidism that later progressed to Graves' ophthalmopathy. The sample consisted of blood. This chain connects TRBV19 to TRBJ2-5; no clear D. The CDR3 DNA sequence: TGTGCCAGTAGTCCCGTAGGAATTTCGGCCCAGTACTTC. This gives the protein CASSPVGISAQYF.